This T cell receptor (beta chain) was recorded in a study of cytomegalovirus exposure and HLA in healthy donors. Study-level background: Researchers previously reported finding roughly 120 million unique TCR beta sequences from about 200 million T cells.

About this clone: No antigen is known for it.

The PCR ran on 60 Vbeta and 13 Jbeta primers. Clones were sequenced by immunoSEQ multiplex PCR, and TCRdb holds only the in-frame ones, with some missing. The data show 150,000 to 180,000 clones, 65% to 85% seen once. This CDR3 is 12 amino acids long. V was shortened by 7 bases and J by 5 bases, with 11 bases between the two germline ends. Germline V CDR1 and CDR2: SNHLY, FYNNEI. Whole-study results and caveats: Exclusion applied to some V segments, including TRBV6-2 and TRBV6-3, as they were indistinguishable. A link between a missense DCLRE1C variant and TCR beta V- and J-gene trimming emerged from a later analysis. According to the study, some 160 TCR beta chains were cytomegalovirus-associated.

This receptor was identified in a woman between 35 and 50 years old in good health and CMV-seropositive. Material for sequencing was PBMCs. The V gene is TRBV2, the J gene TRBJ1-1; D remains ambiguous. DNA for the CDR3: TGTGCCAGCATCCTAGAGGTGACTGAAGCTTTCTTT. It yields the protein CASILEVTEAFF.